Presented here are 27 T cell receptor beta chains from one specimen sequenced in a study of metastatic and nonmetastatic thyroid tumors. TCRdb reanalyzed the PCR reads via MiXCR. The table records 15,000 or so clones, roughly an eighth of them present only once. Treatment of any kind had been given to no patient before thyroid surgery. The material sequenced was tumor tissue. The receptors originated from a female donor with papillary thyroid cancer or a benign thyroid nodule (not recorded which). Some clones in this sample may be carry-over from other donors' samples.

This clone was seen repeatedly, ten times or more. The chain joins TRBV20-1 to TRBJ2-3; 8 bases line up with TRBD2. This CDR3 has 15 residues. Germline V gene data show CDR1 as DFQATT and CDR2 as SNEGSKA (reference sequence). J gave up 2 bases and V 1 base, and 5 bases lay outside the gene matches. The CDR3 loop is CSARGSGGATDTQYF. In nucleotides, the CDR3 is TGCAGTGCTAGAGGGAGCGGGGGTGCCACAGATACGCAGTATTTT.

There are many counts of this clone. V gene TRBV20-1 combines with J gene TRBJ2-1; 8 bases align to TRBD2. Per germline, CDR1 DFQATT and CDR2 SNEGSKA (reference sequence). The V and J ends lost 6 bases and 9 bases, in that order; junction bases with no gene match: 10. The CDR3 runs 13 residues. As DNA, the CDR3 is TGCAGTGCCGCCCCGGGACTAGGGGGTGAGCAGTTCTTC. This translates into CSAAPGLGGEQFF.

This clone was counted ten times or more. This chain uses TRBV7-3 with TRBJ2-5; 8 bases align to TRBD2. This CDR3 comprises 14 residues. CDR1 and CDR2 (germline): SGHTA, FQGTGA. The junction had 2 bases not matched to a gene; V was cut back by 1 base and J by 4 bases. Here the CDR3 DNA reads TGTGCCAGCAGCTTAATGGCGGGAGGAGAGACCCAGTACTTC. Translating it yields CASSLMAGGETQYF.

This clone was found many times. The CDR3 protein is CASSRGGETQYF. The CDR3 region has the DNA TGTGCCAGCTCTCGGGGGGGAGAGACCCAGTACTTC. This rearrangement joins TRBV18 to TRBJ2-5, with TRBD2 identical over 8 bases. The CDR3 extends over 12 amino acids. Unmatched junction bases numbered 1, after V lost 6 bases and J lost 4 bases. CDR1 and CDR2 (germline): KGHSH, LQKENI.

Ten or more counts support this clone. The chain carries TRBV6-1 and TRBJ2-7, with 10 bases aligning to TRBD1. The V segment lost 5 bases and the J segment 11 bases; nucleotides outside the gene matches: 3. There are 11 residues in the CDR3. Germline V gene lookup returns CDR1 MNHNS and CDR2 SASEGT. CDR3 region: CASSQGTGEYF. The CDR3 DNA reads TGTGCCAGCAGTCAAGGGACAGGGGAGTACTTC.

This clone was seen repeatedly, ten times or more. CDR3 DNA: TGTGCCAGCAGTTACGGGGGGACTGCGGGCGGAGCGAAAAATACGCAGTATTTT. This gives the protein CASSYGGTAGGAKNTQYF. The rearrangement links TRBV6-6 to TRBJ2-3; D possibly corresponds to TRBD2 (6 bases). Trimming cost V 2 bases and J 7 bases, with 25 bases left between them. Germline-derived CDR1 and CDR2 are MNHNY and SVGAGI (reference sequence). The CDR3 has 18 residues.

In its sample, this clone was seen many times. The chain uses TRBV30 and TRBJ1-3; no clear D gene. This CDR3 is 13 amino acids long. With 2 bases removed from V and 4 bases from J, the gap between germline ends came to 9 bases. CDR1 and CDR2 from the germline V gene are GTSNPN and SVGIG (reference sequence). The CDR3 here is CAWSQNAGNTIYF. The CDR3 DNA follows: TGTGCCTGGAGTCAAAATGCGGGAAACACCATATATTTT.

This clone was observed many times. This chain links TRBV20-1 with TRBJ2-1, with TRBD1 matching over 7 bases. The V gene's germline CDR1 is DFQATT and CDR2 SNEGSKA (reference sequence). The CDR3 runs to 14 residues. The ends lost 1 base at V and 8 bases at J; junction bases unmatched: 8. The CDR3 sequence is CSARGTGEMDEQFF. The CDR3 DNA is TGCAGTGCTAGAGGGACAGGCGAGATGGATGAGCAGTTCTTC.

This clone has at least ten counts. The V call is TRBV27, the J call TRBJ1-5; D uncertain. V gave up 2 bases and J gave up 0 bases, with 17 bases separating them. The CDR3 runs 18 residues. Germline V gene lookup returns CDR1 MNHEY and CDR2 SMNVEV (reference sequence). The DNA for the CDR3 is TGTGCCAGCAGTTTAACCCCCGCCTACTCAAATAGCAATCAGCCCCAGCATTTT. This gives the protein CASSLTPAYSNSNQPQHF.

This clone appeared a few times. A read error may produce the germline difference seen at one junction end. The V and J genes are TRBV2 and TRBJ2-3, with D tentatively TRBD1 or TRBD2 (5 bases each). The CDR3 length is 15 residues. Germline V lookup: CDR1 SNHLY, CDR2 FYNNEI. This chain's CDR3 is CANSETGPSTDAQYF. The CDR3 nucleotides are TGTGCCAACAGTGAAACAGGACCTAGCACAGATGCGCAGTATTTT.

This clone was seen repeatedly, ten times or more. With a much larger clone just one base away, this may be a read error. The rearrangement uses TRBV28 and TRBJ1-2, with 9 bases fitting TRBD1. Germline V gene lookup returns CDR1 MDHEN and CDR2 SYDVKM. This CDR3 spans 14 amino acids. The CDR3 is CASSGGTGYYGDTF. CDR3 coding DNA: TGTGCCAGCAGTGGCGGGACAGGGTACTATGGCGACACCTTC.

At least ten counts were recorded for this clone. The chain employs TRBV20-1 and TRBJ2-5; the D gene could be TRBD1 or TRBD2 (6 bases each). V was pared by 3 bases and J by 4 bases, with 12 bases between. The CDR3 is 13 amino acids. Germline V gene sequence: CDR1 DFQATT, CDR2 SNEGSKA (reference sequence). DNA for the CDR3: TGCAGTGCTAGTTTTCCGGGGGCAGAGACCCAGTACTTC. Protein product: CSASFPGAETQYF.

This clone is deemed medium-sized (0.01 to 0.1%). The chain joins TRBV6-5 to TRBJ2-1; D is unclear. The CDR3 extends over 15 amino acids. From germline, CDR1 is MNHEY and CDR2 SVGAGI. V was trimmed by 2 bases and J by 9 bases, leaving 17 bases between them. The CDR3 DNA is TGTGCCAGCAGTTACCAGGAGTTCTTTGGCGGTGAGCAGTTCTTC. Amino acid sequence: CASSYQEFFGGEQFF.

Points on this clone: Given a much more abundant clone one base away, this may be a read error. J is TRBJ2-2 and V is TRBV5-1; D remains unclear. The CDR3 spans 14 residues. In germline, CDR1 is SGHRS, CDR2 YFSETQ. This chain's CDR3 is CASSSRRFTVELFF. The CDR3 DNA sequence: TGCGCCAGCAGCTCGAGGCGGTTCACCGTGGAGCTGTTTTTT.

This clone was seen ten or more times. The J gene is TRBJ2-5, the V gene TRBV13; 12 bases match TRBD2. V lost 5 bases to trimming and J lost 3 bases; unmatched junction nucleotides: 4. Germline V CDR1 and CDR2: PRHDT, FYEKMQ (reference sequence). This CDR3 is built from 15 residues. The CDR3 sequence is CASSGGLAGEETQYF. CDR3 nucleotides: TGTGCCAGCAGCGGGGGACTAGCGGGTGAAGAGACCCAGTACTTC.

This clone was counted many times. Other DNA sequences in the sample encode the same CDR3. The CDR3 bases are TGTGCCAGCAGCTTGGGCCGGAACACTGAAGCTTTCTTT. Translated: CASSLGRNTEAFF. V and J are TRBV5-6 and TRBJ1-1; D is undetermined. Germline V CDR1 and CDR2: SGHDT, YYEEEE. The CDR3 length is 13 residues. The V end was cut by 0 bases, the J end by 1 base, with 4 bases between.

This clone was seen ten or more times. The chain links TRBV10-3 to TRBJ1-2; possibly TRBD1 for D (5 bases). CDR3 length: 13 residues. Germline-derived CDR1 and CDR2 are ENHRY and SYGVKD. V dropped 8 bases and J dropped 2 bases, with 12 bases sitting between them. The chain's CDR3 is CAIAKEGNYGYTF. CDR3 DNA sequence: TGTGCCATCGCCAAGGAGGGGAACTATGGCTACACCTTC.

At least ten counts were recorded for this clone. J is TRBJ1-6 and V is TRBV10-3, with 9 bases lining up with TRBD1. Germline CDR1 is ENHRY and CDR2 is SYGVKD. Trimming took 6 bases from V and 7 from J; bases not matched to a gene: 4. CDR3 length: 14 amino acids. CDR3 protein: CAISRTGENSPLHF. The CDR3 DNA sequence: TGTGCCATCAGCAGGACAGGGGAAAATTCACCCCTCCACTTT.

The rearrangement links TRBV2 to TRBJ2-3, with D unclear. Germline-derived CDR1 and CDR2 are SNHLY and FYNNEI. Between the trimmed V and J ends, which lost 0 bases and 0 bases, there was a span of 4 bases. CDR3 length: 14 amino acids. This CDR3 is CASSEALSTDTQYF. The CDR3 DNA is TGTGCCAGCAGTGAAGCCCTAAGCACAGATACGCAGTATTTT.

This clone was recorded many times. The chain links TRBV20-1 to TRBJ2-6; D might be TRBD1 (5 bases). The CDR3 is 16 residues long. CDR1 is DFQATT, CDR2 SNEGSKA, per germline (reference sequence). V was trimmed by 0 bases and J by 2 bases, leaving 11 bases between them. The DNA of the CDR3 is TGCAGTGCTAGAGACCCCCAGGGTGCTGGGGCCAACGTCCTGACTTTC. It translates to CSARDPQGAGANVLTF.

This clone was recorded at least ten times. The rearrangement links TRBV18 to TRBJ2-3, with unresolved D. The V and J ends lost 3 bases and 1 base respectively, with 5 bases between them. This CDR3 spans 13 amino acids. The germline gives CDR1 KGHSH, CDR2 LQKENI. CDR3 amino acids: CASSPDGTDTQYF. DNA of the CDR3: TGTGCCAGCTCACCCGATGGCACAGATACGCAGTATTTT.

By its share, this clone is hyperexpanded (1% or more). J is TRBJ2-1 and V is TRBV5-5; perhaps D is TRBD1 or TRBD2 (6 bases each). There are 14 residues in the CDR3. The V end was cut by 5 bases, the J end by 11 bases, with 20 bases between. Germline lookup yields CDR1 SGHKS and CDR2 YYEKEE (reference sequence). CDR3 sequence reads: CASSPAMGGSQQFF. The CDR3 DNA is TGTGCCAGCAGTCCAGCCATGGGGGGCTCCCAGCAGTTCTTC.

This clone was counted at least ten times. In DNA form, the CDR3 reads TGTGCCAGCAGCCGGACAGGGGGTATGAATGGCTACACCTTC. It codes for CASSRTGGMNGYTF. V usage is TRBV11-2 and J usage is TRBJ1-2; 10 bases map to TRBD1. The V gene end was trimmed by 5 bases and the J gene end by 6 bases; junction bases not matched to a gene: 6. Germline loops: CDR1 SGHAT, CDR2 FQNNGV. This CDR3 is 14 amino acids long.

This clone appeared many times. The V and J genes are TRBV19 and TRBJ1-2; 9 bases are shared with TRBD1. The V gene end was trimmed by 5 bases and the J gene end by 4 bases; junction bases not matched to a gene: 8. The CDR3 is made up of 15 amino acids. Germline CDR1 reads LNHDA; CDR2 reads SQIVND (reference sequence). As DNA, the CDR3 is TGTGCCAGTAGTCCAGAAGGACAGGGGACCTATGGCTACACCTTC. This translates into CASSPEGQGTYGYTF.

This clone was detected ten times or more. The V call is TRBV6-2 or TRBV6-3, the J call TRBJ1-2; D may be TRBD1 (5 bases). This CDR3 contains 14 residues. V was cut by 1 base and J by 8 bases, with 14 bases left in between. Germline CDR1 and CDR2: MNHEY and SVGEGT. CDR3 region: CASSYYGGEWGYTF. The DNA for the CDR3 is TGTGCCAGCAGTTACTACGGGGGAGAGTGGGGCTACACCTTC.

Notes on this clone: One base away lies a much larger clone, so this may be a sequencing read error. The CDR3 protein is CSDRDRTATSVETQYF. The CDR3 bases are TGCAGTGATAGAGATAGGACGGCGACTAGCGTTGAGACCCAGTACTTC. The chain links TRBV20-1 to TRBJ2-5, with TRBD2 matching over 8 bases. The germline V gene encodes CDR1 DFQATT and CDR2 SNEGSKA (reference sequence). The CDR3 consists of 16 residues.

This clone has a count of ten or more. The CDR3 reads CASSLGRGQETQYF. In DNA, the CDR3 is TGTGCCAGCAGCTTGGGCAGGGGGCAAGAGACCCAGTACTTC. This chain uses TRBV5-5 with TRBJ2-5, with 7 bases identical to TRBD1. Germline V gives CDR1 SGHKS, CDR2 YYEKEE (reference sequence). This CDR3 region has 14 residues. J lost 2 bases, V lost 0 bases, and 1 base had no gene match.